Presented here are 26 T cell receptor beta chains from one specimen sequenced in a study of identical twins. TCRdb re-analysed the 5' RACE reads in MiXCR, keeping a single row per CDR3 protein. The sample holds around 530,000 distinct CDR3 sequences; approximately 16% are singletons and the top ten take around 0.48%. This sample also belongs to another study, concerning yellow fever vaccine responses in identical twins.

Sequencing used CD4+ T cells sorted from blood. These receptors all stem from a woman under 30 in good health.

The sample holds many counts of this clonotype. The CDR3 DNA reads as TGCAGCGTTGAACGAGACATCAGAGATACGCAGTATTTT. The encoded protein is CSVERDIRDTQYF. The chain employs TRBV29-1 and TRBJ2-3; D unresolved. Per germline, CDR1 SQVTM and CDR2 ANQGSEA. The CDR3 is 13 residues long. Trimming left V 2 bases short and J 5 bases short, with 11 bases between.

This rearrangement joins TRBV20-1 to TRBJ2-2; no clear D gene. Deletions cut 1 base from V and 2 bases from J, with 8 bases between. This CDR3 spans 14 amino acids. CDR1 DFQATT and CDR2 SNEGSKA come from the germline V gene (reference sequence). DNA of the CDR3: TGCAGTGCTAGAGGCCCCCCTAACACCGGGGAGCTGTTTTTT. Translated, it gives CSARGPPNTGELFF.

V is TRBV7-2 and J is TRBJ2-1; 10 nucleotides agree with TRBD2. With V trimmed by 5 bases and J by 4 bases, 2 bases remained unmatched. The CDR3 is 14 residues long. Germline lookup yields CDR1 SGHTA and CDR2 FQGNSA. In DNA form, the CDR3 reads TGTGCCAGCAGCGCTAGCGGGGGATACAATGAGCAGTTCTTC. Translating it yields CASSASGGYNEQFF.

The chain employs TRBV5-1 and TRBJ2-7; 7 nucleotides match TRBD2. The CDR3 length is 15 residues. With 4 bases clipped from V and 7 bases from J, the junction kept 14 bases outside the gene matches. Germline lookup yields CDR1 SGHRS and CDR2 YFSETQ. CDR3 residues: CASSPHGGSLREQYF. In DNA, the CDR3 is TGCGCCAGCAGCCCCCACGGCGGGAGCCTCCGGGAGCAGTACTTC.

This rearrangement joins TRBV10-3 to TRBJ2-7; 8 bases line up with TRBD1. Germline CDR1 is ENHRY and CDR2 is SYGVKD. The CDR3 has 12 residues. The V segment lost 10 bases and the J segment 6 bases; nucleotides outside the gene matches: 8. The CDR3 DNA reads as TGTGCCACCTCTGGACAGGGTTTCGAGCAGTACTTC. It yields the protein CATSGQGFEQYF.

This chain links TRBV5-5 with TRBJ2-2, with 11 bases identical to TRBD2. The CDR3 covers 17 residues. The germline CDR1 and CDR2 sequences are SGHKS and YYEKEE (reference sequence). V lost 6 bases, J lost 5 bases, and 12 bases stayed unmatched. This CDR3 reads CASNMVTLAGGTGELFF. CDR3 DNA: TGTGCCAGCAACATGGTTACCCTAGCGGGAGGTACCGGGGAGCTGTTTTTT.

This clonotype was detected a few times. The chain uses TRBV10-3 and TRBJ2-1; 14 bases are shared with TRBD2. V trimming: 4 bases; J trimming: 9 bases; junction bases outside the gene matches: 8. Germline V gene lookup returns CDR1 ENHRY and CDR2 SYGVKD. The CDR3 contains 16 residues. CDR3 sequence (DNA): TGTGCCATCAGTGCATCTCAGACTAGCGGGGGGGCTGAGCAGTTCTTC. Translated, it gives CAISASQTSGGAEQFF.

This clonotype was observed many times. One end of the junction varies from germline; a read error may be responsible. V and J are TRBV5-1 and TRBJ2-1, with 10 nucleotides matching TRBD2. The germline V gene encodes CDR1 SGHRS and CDR2 YFSETQ. CDR3 length: 15 amino acids. The CDR3: CASSLVTSGNNEQFF. In DNA form, the CDR3 reads TGTGCCAGCAGCTTAGTAACTAGCGGGAACAATGAGCAGTTCTTC.

In its sample, this clonotype was seen a few times. V usage is TRBV27 and J usage is TRBJ2-7; the D call may be TRBD1 or TRBD2 (5 bases each). In germline, CDR1 is MNHEY, CDR2 SMNVEV (reference sequence). Deletions cut 1 base from V and 5 bases from J, with 15 bases between. The CDR3 has 15 amino acids. CDR3 region: CASSLYGPWDDEQYF. The CDR3 DNA follows: TGTGCCAGCAGTTTATATGGTCCTTGGGACGACGAGCAGTACTTC.

This clonotype has a handful of counts. CDR3 in amino acids: CASSFLDRDYEQYV. Written as DNA, the CDR3 is TGCGCCAGCAGCTTTTTAGACAGGGACTACGAGCAGTACGTC. The chain employs TRBV5-1 and TRBJ2-7; 7 positions agree with TRBD1. CDR3 length: 14 residues. Germline V gene lookup returns CDR1 SGHRS and CDR2 YFSETQ. After removal of 2 bases from V and 3 bases from J, the junction contained 5 bases not matched to a gene.

This clonotype has only a few counts. The rearrangement links TRBV5-1 to TRBJ2-1; D possibly corresponds to TRBD2 (6 bases). V lost 2 bases and J 6 bases, leaving 12 bases between the germline ends. Germline lookup yields CDR1 SGHRS and CDR2 YFSETQ. The CDR3 sequence is 14 residues long. The chain's CDR3 is CASSFQGGGNEQFF. The CDR3 DNA is TGCGCCAGCAGCTTTCAGGGAGGTGGCAATGAGCAGTTCTTC.

V usage is TRBV28 and J usage is TRBJ2-1, with a tentative D call TRBD1 (6 bases). The CDR3 is 14 residues long. The germline V gene has CDR1 MDHEN and CDR2 SYDVKM. V lost 3 bases and J lost 8, with 14 bases in between. The CDR3 sequence is CASSLEVTGHEQFF. CDR3 bases: TGTGCCAGCAGTTTGGAGGTAACAGGGCATGAGCAGTTCTTC.

The rearrangement links TRBV5-1 to TRBJ1-1; D not resolved. The CDR3 is made up of 15 amino acids. Germline CDR1 reads SGHRS; CDR2 reads YFSETQ. Trimming took off 4 bases at V and 1 base at J, with 14 bases between the two ends. The CDR3 reads CASSPQGMENTEAFF. The CDR3 coding sequence is TGCGCCAGCAGCCCCCAAGGGATGGAGAACACTGAAGCTTTCTTT.

This clonotype appeared a few times. The genes are TRBV6-5 and TRBJ2-6; D call uncertain. V lost 0 bases and J lost 0, with 6 bases in between. The length of the CDR3 is 16 residues. Germline CDR1 MNHEY, CDR2 SVGAGI. In DNA, the CDR3 is TGTGCCAGCAGTTACTCGCCGGGCTCTGGGGCCAACGTCCTGACTTTC. Its protein product is CASSYSPGSGANVLTF.

In this sample, this clonotype turned up a few times. This sequence joins TRBV5-1 and TRBJ1-6, with D possibly being TRBD1 (5 bases). V was pared by 0 bases and J by 7 bases, with 11 bases between. The germline V gene encodes CDR1 SGHRS and CDR2 YFSETQ. The CDR3 runs to 15 residues. The CDR3 sequence: CASSLAGTENSPLHF. The DNA for the CDR3 is TGCGCCAGCAGCTTGGCCGGGACGGAAAATTCACCCCTCCACTTT.

A few counts support this clonotype. This CDR3 reads CSVITGQWGYTF. The CDR3 bases are TGCAGCGTAATCACGGGACAGTGGGGCTACACCTTC. The rearrangement joins TRBV29-1 to TRBJ1-2, with TRBD1 matching 7 bases. The ends lost 6 bases at V and 8 bases at J; junction bases unmatched: 9. This CDR3 has 12 residues. Germline V gene sequence: CDR1 SQVTM, CDR2 ANQGSEA.

V and J are TRBV5-1 and TRBJ2-3; D remains ambiguous. The CDR3 covers 15 residues. Germline loops: CDR1 SGHRS, CDR2 YFSETQ. Trimming removed 7 bases from V and 3 bases from J, with 18 bases in between. The CDR3 DNA sequence: TGCGCCAGCCGGGTTCCCTCCAGCGAGACAGATACGCAGTATTTT. It yields the protein CASRVPSSETDTQYF.

V is TRBV12-3 or TRBV12-4 and J is TRBJ2-3; TRBD2 aligns across 8 bases. The V and J ends lost 5 bases and 9 bases, in that order; junction bases with no gene match: 16. The CDR3 spans 16 residues. The CDR3 region is CASSALPAGASRTQYF. The CDR3 nucleotides read TGTGCCAGCAGTGCCCTCCCAGCGGGGGCCTCACGGACGCAGTATTTT.

This clonotype showed up just a few times. The J gene is TRBJ2-1, the V gene TRBV4-2, with D hard to call. Germline loops: CDR1 LGHNA, CDR2 YNFKEQ. With 4 bases removed from V and 0 bases from J, the gap between germline ends came to 16 bases. The CDR3 spans 17 residues. The CDR3 coding sequence is TGTGCCAGCAGCCCCCTGACTGCCCCGAGCTCCTACAATGAGCAGTTCTTC. As protein: CASSPLTAPSSYNEQFF.

This clonotype was seen at least ten times. The DNA for the CDR3 is TGTGCCATCGGGAGGAGCACAGATACGCAGTATTTT. It codes for CAIGRSTDTQYF. The gene calls are TRBV24-1 and TRBJ2-3; 7 bases are a match to TRBD2. CDR1 and CDR2 from the germline V gene are KGHDR and SFDVKD. J lost 0 bases, V lost 11 bases, and 1 base had no gene match. This CDR3 spans 12 amino acids.

This sequence joins TRBV28 and TRBJ2-7, with TRBD2 identical over 9 bases. This CDR3 contains 14 residues. Trimming removed 7 bases from V and 4 bases from J; junction bases left unmatched: 8. Germline values: CDR1 MDHEN, CDR2 SYDVKM. CDR3 sequence (DNA): TGTGCCAGCACCCGAGCGGGGGGCTTTTACGAGCAGTACGTC. It encodes CASTRAGGFYEQYV.

This clonotype was seen more than once but under ten times. This chain links TRBV12-5 with TRBJ2-2, with D perhaps matching TRBD2 (6 bases). Germline CDR1 is LGHNT and CDR2 is FRNRAP. Trimming pared 6 bases from V and 4 bases from J, leaving 18 bases between. This CDR3 comprises 16 residues. As DNA, the CDR3 is TGTGCTAGTGGGCCGGGAGACGCTTTAATCACCGGGGAGCTGTTTTTT. Translating it yields CASGPGDALITGELFF.

This sequence joins TRBV20-1 and TRBJ2-2; 9 bases agree with TRBD2. This CDR3 contains 15 residues. Germline loops: CDR1 DFQATT, CDR2 SNEGSKA (reference sequence). The ends lost 3 bases at V and 4 bases at J; junction bases unmatched: 6. DNA of the CDR3: TGCAGTGCTAGCGCTAGCGGGACCTCCACCGGGGAGCTGTTTTTT. As protein: CSASASGTSTGELFF.

V gene TRBV20-1 combines with J gene TRBJ2-1; 15 bases are a match to TRBD2. Germline CDR1 reads DFQATT; CDR2 reads SNEGSKA (reference sequence). The CDR3 loop spans 16 amino acids. Trimming removed 4 bases from V and 5 bases from J; junction bases left unmatched: 6. The CDR3 spells CSAKWTSGRGDNEQFF. Written as DNA, the CDR3 is TGCAGTGCTAAGTGGACTAGCGGGAGGGGCGACAATGAGCAGTTCTTC.

Only a few counts were recorded for this clonotype. The chain combines TRBV15 with TRBJ2-7; 11 bases are shared with TRBD2. The CDR3 spans 16 residues. Trimming removed 0 bases from V and 7 bases from J; junction bases left unmatched: 8. CDR1 and CDR2 from the germline V gene are LNHNV and YYDKDF (reference sequence). This chain's CDR3 is CATSRDELAGVWEQYF. The CDR3 nucleotides are TGTGCCACCAGCAGAGATGAACTAGCGGGAGTTTGGGAGCAGTACTTC.

This chain connects TRBV5-5 to TRBJ2-2; D perhaps matches TRBD2 (6 bases). Looked up from germline, CDR1 is SGHKS and CDR2 is YYEKEE (reference sequence). The CDR3 extends over 14 amino acids. Trimming removed 5 bases at V and 1 base at J, with 9 bases between. CDR3 bases: TGTGCCAGCAGAATAGCGGTGAACACCGGGGAGCTGTTTTTT. Its protein product is CASRIAVNTGELFF.